The T cell receptor (beta chain) under discussion was sequenced for a study of T cells after yellow fever vaccination. Study in general: When fractions had low cell numbers, they were prepared with SMART-Seq v4 Ultra Low Input.

A universal primer site and UMIs were added as TCR cDNA was made by 5'RACE template switching. MiXCR, run by TCRdb on the 5' RACE reads, gives a single entry per CDR3 protein. The table records about 46,000 distinct CDR3 sequences, around 6.4% of them present only once. The CDR3 runs to 14 residues. V was shortened by 5 bases and J by 3 bases, with 10 bases between the two germline ends. CDR1 SGHVS and CDR2 FNYEAQ come from the germline V gene. General study findings and limits: Post-booster reappearance was seen for most primary-vaccination clones (around 97% CD4, 80% to 90% CD8).

Sample: PBMCs, either bulk or a sorted T-cell subset (CD4+, CD8+, memory, or dextramer-sorted; not recorded which), taken 45 days after the yellow fever booster vaccination. The rearrangement links TRBV7-6 to TRBJ2-2; D ambiguous. The receptor's source is a man younger than 45 who received the YFV17D yellow fever vaccine. CDR3 DNA sequence: TGTGCCAGCAGCGCGATGACCCACACCGGGGAGCTGTTTTTT. Amino acid sequence: CASSAMTHTGELFF.